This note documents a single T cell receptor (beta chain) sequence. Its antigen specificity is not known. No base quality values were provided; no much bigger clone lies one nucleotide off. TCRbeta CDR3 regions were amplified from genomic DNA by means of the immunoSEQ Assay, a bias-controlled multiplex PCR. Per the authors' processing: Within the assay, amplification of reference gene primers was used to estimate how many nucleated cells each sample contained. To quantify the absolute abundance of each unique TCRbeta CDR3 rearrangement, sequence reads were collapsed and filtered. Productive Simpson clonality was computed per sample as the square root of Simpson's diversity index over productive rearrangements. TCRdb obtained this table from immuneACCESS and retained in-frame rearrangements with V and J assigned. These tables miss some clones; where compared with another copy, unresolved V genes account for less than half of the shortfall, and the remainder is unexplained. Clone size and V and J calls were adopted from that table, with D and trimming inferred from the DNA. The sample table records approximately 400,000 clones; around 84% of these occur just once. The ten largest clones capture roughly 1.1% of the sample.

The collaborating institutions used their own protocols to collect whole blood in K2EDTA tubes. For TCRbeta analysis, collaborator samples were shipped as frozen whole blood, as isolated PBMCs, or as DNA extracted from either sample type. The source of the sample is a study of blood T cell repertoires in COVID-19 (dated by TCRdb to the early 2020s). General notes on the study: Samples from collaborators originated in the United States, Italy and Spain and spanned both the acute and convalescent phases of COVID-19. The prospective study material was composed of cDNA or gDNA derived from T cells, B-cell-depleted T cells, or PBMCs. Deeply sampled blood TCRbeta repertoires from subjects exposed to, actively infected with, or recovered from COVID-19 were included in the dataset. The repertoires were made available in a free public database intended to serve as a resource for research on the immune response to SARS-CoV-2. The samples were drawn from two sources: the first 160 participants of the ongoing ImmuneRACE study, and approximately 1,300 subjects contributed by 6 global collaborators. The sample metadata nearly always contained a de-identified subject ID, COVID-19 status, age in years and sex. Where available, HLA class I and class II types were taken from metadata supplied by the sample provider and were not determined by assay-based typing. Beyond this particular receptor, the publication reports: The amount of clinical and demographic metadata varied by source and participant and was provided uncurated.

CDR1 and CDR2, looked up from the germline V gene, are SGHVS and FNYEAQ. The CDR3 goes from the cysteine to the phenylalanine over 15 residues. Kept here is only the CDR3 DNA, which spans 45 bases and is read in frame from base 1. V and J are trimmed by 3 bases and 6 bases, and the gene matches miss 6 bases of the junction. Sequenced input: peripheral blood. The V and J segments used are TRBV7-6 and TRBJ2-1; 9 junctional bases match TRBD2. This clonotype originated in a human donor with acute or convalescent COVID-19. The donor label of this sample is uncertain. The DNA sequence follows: TGTGCCAGCAGCTTTGGGGCGGGAGGGACCAATGAGCAGTTCTTC. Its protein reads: CASSFGAGGTNEQFF.